The table lists the clone carrying this T cell receptor beta chain with a few counts. Its antigen remains unknown. TCR cDNA molecules were tagged individually, and each one carried a unique molecular identifier. TCRdb passed the 5' RACE reads through MiXCR, listing each CDR3 protein once. The sample yields 90,000 to 95,000 distinct CDR3 sequences, roughly 12% seen once. V lost 0 bases, J lost 0 bases, and 9 bases lay in between. CDR3 length: 15 amino acids. CDR1 and CDR2 from the germline V gene are SGDLS and YYNGEE. This sample was taken from a study of spatial heterogeneity in lung cancer. Stated time point: sample taken at primary tumor resection. The input material, whole RNA from tumor, nontumor lung or frozen PBMC, was sequenced unsorted. Patients with untreated early-stage non-small cell lung cancer, numbering 72, were the donors. Regarding the study as a whole: The appearance of ubiquitous expanded tumor TCRs in blood was greater at resection than follow-up.

The input for sequencing was PBMCs, taken at surgery. The genes are TRBV9 and TRBJ1-1; the D is unclear. The TCR was taken from a male donor with early-stage non-small cell lung cancer. The CDR3 is CASSVEDGLNTEAFF. In DNA, the CDR3 is TGTGCCAGCAGCGTAGAGGACGGATTGAACACTGAAGCTTTCTTT.